Sequencing of this T cell receptor (beta chain) was carried out in a study of memory CD4+ T cells and cytomegalovirus serostatus. Study details: This sample comes from healthy Belgian adults, fewer than ten CMV seropositive, around 26 seronegative.

In regard to this clone: Its antigen is as yet unknown.

TCRdb keeps only in-frame clones here, not all; method: immunoSEQ multiplex PCR. The sample shows about 82,000 clones, around 80% of them seen only once. Single viable CD3+CD4+CD8-CD45RO+ cells were sorted as the memory CD4+ T cells. Positive selection with CD4 microbeads enriched total CD4+ T cells. Study findings and constraints: About 40% of the 164 known CMV-associated TCRbeta sequences appeared in CD4+ memory.

Deletions cut 1 base from V and 0 bases from J, with 7 bases between. The germline CDR1 and CDR2 sequences are GTSNPN and SVGIG (reference sequence). This CDR3 contains 13 residues. The V and J genes are TRBV30 and TRBJ2-7; D gene uncertain. This receptor was obtained from an adult in good health and CMV-seronegative. Source material: memory CD4+ T cells from blood. The CDR3 DNA sequence: TGTGCCTGGAGTGCCCCTAGCTCCTACGAGCAGTACTTC. Amino acids: CAWSAPSSYEQYF.